Below, one T cell receptor (beta chain) is given with its context. A Seattle source enrolled patients during active infection and followed them longitudinally. The data derive from a study of blood T cell repertoires in COVID-19. Background on the study: Collection of acute and convalescent COVID-19 samples took place in the United States, Italy and Spain. Sample material is recorded as cDNA or gDNA derived from T cells, B-cell-depleted T cells, or PBMCs.

V lost 7 bases to trimming and J lost 8 bases, with 14 bases between them. The length of the CDR3 is 13 residues. Germline CDR1 reads SEHNR; CDR2 reads FQNEAQ (reference sequence). In the original analysis: The authors estimated nucleated cell counts from reference gene primer amplification. The repertoire was sequenced with immunoSEQ multiplex PCR; TCRdb's copy has only in-frame clones and lacks some. The DNA was the basis for D and trimming; V, J and clone size are from that table. The sample shows fewer than 350,000 clones, approximately 86% of them seen only once. The V and J genes are TRBV7-9 and TRBJ1-4; tentatively, D is TRBD1 (6 bases). This TCR was recovered from a man aged 30 to 45 with COVID-19, enrolled during active disease. The specimen was peripheral blood. The chain's CDR3 is CASNTWDKEKLFF. CDR3 coding DNA: TGTGCCAGCAATACTTGGGACAAGGAAAAACTGTTTTTT.